This T cell receptor (beta chain) was recorded in a study of CD8 T cells in ankylosing spondylitis. Overall study findings and caveats: Researchers report that disease-linked clones proved CD8+ and relatively rare in peripheral blood. The study looked at matched synovial fluid samples from ankylosing spondylitis patients. Disease-linked clones were reported to be significantly enriched there. In synovial fluid and blood from reactive arthritis, some motif variants were previously reported.

The CDR3 length is 13 residues. The germline CDR1 and CDR2 sequences are DFQATT and SNEGSKA (reference sequence). Trimming cost V 3 bases and J 3 bases; bases outside gene matches: 1. For this clonotype: Antigen: not known.

Quantitative 5'-RACE with molecular barcodes was used to make the TCR beta libraries. TCRdb re-called the 5' RACE reads through MiXCR, storing one row per CDR3 protein. The sample lists tens of thousands of distinct CDR3 sequences; over 5% were seen once. Sample: synovial fluid, either unsorted or a sorted T cell fraction (not recorded which). This sequence joins TRBV20-1 and TRBJ2-1, with 8 bases lining up with TRBD2. The receptor's source is a male donor with ankylosing spondylitis. The CDR3 loop is CSARAGGYNEQFF. CDR3 nucleotide sequence: TGCAGTGCTAGGGCGGGAGGCTACAATGAGCAGTTCTTC.